The 8 T cell receptor beta chains presented below share a single source sample, sequenced in a study of regulatory T cells in long-lasting Graves disease. Investigators prepared the TCR beta libraries by applying iRepertoire HTBI primers and Arm-PCR of CDR3 regions. TCRdb re-derived calls from the multiplex PCR reads in MiXCR, one entry per CDR3 protein. This table holds approximately 690,000 distinct CDR3 sequences, about 32% found once. Specified time point: persistent/refractory GD, antithyroid drugs over 5 years with positive TRAb. Generation of the TCR library employed RNA extracted from PBMCs. The sequencing here drew on peripheral blood mononuclear cells (PBMCs), taken when the disease was refractory, from a patient treated with antithyroid drugs. These TCRs come from a female donor with Graves disease.

The chain couples TRBV28 to TRBJ1-5; D perhaps matches TRBD1 (5 bases). Germline CDR1 MDHEN, CDR2 SYDVKM. V was pared by 10 bases and J by 7 bases, with 26 bases between. The length of the CDR3 is 16 residues. The CDR3 bases are TGTGCCACCTCGTGGGTATCGGCAGGGAGGCCGCAGCCCCAGCATTTT. It yields the protein CATSWVSAGRPQPQHF.

This clonotype was counted only a few times. The genes are TRBV12-3 or TRBV12-4 and TRBJ1-4, with a weak D call TRBD1 (5 bases). Trimming stripped 5 bases from V and 4 bases from J, with 14 bases between. The CDR3 is 15 amino acids. The CDR3 spells CASSRTGLGNEKLFF. CDR3 DNA: TGTGCCAGCAGTCGAACGGGGCTCGGTAATGAAAAACTGTTTTTT.

A few counts support this clonotype. This sequence joins TRBV25-1 and TRBJ1-6, with D possibly TRBD1 on 5 matching bases. Germline V gene lookup returns CDR1 MGHDK and CDR2 SYGVNS. There are 15 residues in the CDR3. The V end lost 1 base, the J end lost 6 bases, and 10 bases lay between the germline ends. CDR3 nucleotides: TGTGCCAGCAGTGAATTAAGACAGACTAATTCACCCCTCCACTTT. Encoded protein: CASSELRQTNSPLHF. The full variable domain, rest sourced from reference TRBV25-1 and TRBJ1-6, is EADIYQTPRYLVIGTGKKITLECSQTMGHDKMYWYQQDPGMELHLIHYSYGVNSTEKGDLSSESTVSRIRTEHFPLTLESARPSHTSQYLCASSELRQTNSPLHFGNGTRLTVT.

The genes are TRBV25-1 and TRBJ2-7, with a weak D call TRBD1 (5 bases). V dropped 5 bases and J dropped 4 bases, with 15 bases sitting between them. Looked up from germline, CDR1 is MGHDK and CDR2 is SYGVNS. This CDR3 comprises 14 residues. The CDR3 here is CASSSTGLVYEQYF. In DNA form, the CDR3 reads TGTGCCAGCAGTAGTACAGGCCTCGTTTACGAGCAGTACTTC.

The chain joins TRBV27 to TRBJ1-2; 11 bases are a match to TRBD1. The CDR3 sequence is 15 residues long. From germline, CDR1 is MNHEY and CDR2 SMNVEV (reference sequence). Trimming took 1 base from V and 8 from J; bases not matched to a gene: 6. Here the CDR3 DNA reads TGTGCCAGCAGTTTATACGGGACAGGGGGGGAAGGCTACACCTTC. Protein product: CASSLYGTGGEGYTF.

The CDR3, as DNA: TGTGCCAGCAGTACGAGAAAACGGGACAGACAAGATCAAGAGACCCAGTACTTC. Its translation is CASSTRKRDRQDQETQYF. This chain connects TRBV6-1 to TRBJ2-5, with 7 bases identical to TRBD1. V lost 5 bases, J lost 2 bases, and 17 bases stayed unmatched. Germline values: CDR1 MNHNS, CDR2 SASEGT. The CDR3 spans 18 residues.

This clonotype was seen a few times. The V call is TRBV29-1, the J call TRBJ1-2, with a weak D call TRBD1 (6 bases). The CDR3 covers 13 residues. Trimming shortened V by 4 bases and J by 3 bases, and 12 bases separated the two germline ends. From germline, CDR1 is SQVTM and CDR2 ANQGSEA. The CDR3 DNA follows: TGCAGCGTTGGGGGGGGGCATGACTATGGCTACACCTTC. Its translation is CSVGGGHDYGYTF.

This chain uses TRBV6-1 with TRBJ2-2; TRBD1 matches at 7 bases. CDR1 and CDR2 (germline): MNHNS, SASEGT. With 6 bases clipped from V and 5 bases from J, the junction kept 9 bases outside the gene matches. The CDR3 sequence is 15 residues long. The CDR3: CASRGQSGLTGELFF. CDR3 nucleotides: TGTGCCAGCAGGGGACAGTCAGGTCTGACCGGGGAGCTGTTTTTT.